The 6 T cell receptor beta chains in this list originate from one sample, sequenced in a study of blood T cell repertoires in COVID-19. Produced via immunoSEQ multiplex PCR; TCRdb's table is partial and in-frame only. The sample lists 150,000 or so clones; roughly four fifths were seen once. The material sequenced was peripheral blood. Receptors were obtained from an elderly woman with acute or convalescent COVID-19.

This chain links TRBV5-1 with TRBJ2-5; 7 nucleotides agree with TRBD1. V trimming: 1 base; J trimming: 4 bases; junction bases outside the gene matches: 1. CDR3 length: 13 amino acids. Germline loops: CDR1 SGHRS, CDR2 YFSETQ. CDR3 in amino acids: CASSLHRGETQYF. CDR3 sequence (DNA): TGCGCCAGCAGCTTGCACAGGGGAGAGACCCAGTACTTC.

The gene calls are TRBV11-2 and TRBJ2-7; TRBD1 matches 9 bases. The CDR3 extends over 16 amino acids. CDR1 and CDR2 (germline): SGHAT, FQNNGV. V lost 4 bases and J lost 1; bases outside the gene matches: 8. The CDR3 region is CASSSLQGARSYEQYF. In DNA, the CDR3 is TGTGCCAGCAGCTCCCTACAGGGGGCGCGGTCCTACGAGCAGTACTTC. The variable domain in full, completed from reference TRBV11-2 and TRBJ2-7, reads EAGVAQSPRYKIIEKRQSVAFWCNPISGHATLYWYQQILGQGPKLLIQFQNNGVVDDSQLPKDRFSAERLKGVDSTLKIQPAKLEDSAVYLCASSSLQGARSYEQYFGPGTRLTVT.

This chain uses TRBV5-6 with TRBJ1-1, with 8 bases lining up with TRBD1. Germline CDR1 and CDR2: SGHDT and YYEEEE. The CDR3 is made up of 12 amino acids. J lost 8 bases, V lost 4 bases, and 4 bases had no gene match. The chain's CDR3 is CASSEDRVEAFF. CDR3 sequence (DNA): TGTGCCAGCAGCGAGGACAGGGTGGAAGCTTTCTTT.

The rearrangement uses TRBV4-1 and TRBJ1-2; 8 bases line up with TRBD1. The CDR3 loop spans 15 amino acids. Germline V gene data show CDR1 as MGHRA and CDR2 as YSYEKL. J lost 4 bases, V lost 3 bases, and 7 bases had no gene match. This chain's CDR3 is CASSHDQGASYGYTF. The CDR3 coding sequence is TGCGCCAGCAGCCACGATCAGGGGGCGTCCTATGGCTACACCTTC.

The chain is built from TRBV27 and TRBJ1-5; 11 bases line up with TRBD1. The CDR3 is made up of 19 amino acids. Germline V lookup: CDR1 MNHEY, CDR2 SMNVEV (reference sequence). The V segment lost 7 bases and the J segment 5 bases; nucleotides outside the gene matches: 19. The CDR3 loop reads CASTPSGSPGQGAYQPQHF. CDR3 DNA sequence: TGTGCCAGCACCCCAAGTGGGAGCCCTGGACAGGGGGCCTATCAGCCCCAGCATTTT.

The rearrangement uses TRBV7-3 and TRBJ2-6; no reliable D call. Looked up from germline, CDR1 is SGHTA and CDR2 is FQGTGA. CDR3 length equals 15 residues. The V gene lost 2 bases and the J gene lost 2 bases, with 7 bases spanning the gap. CDR3 DNA sequence: TGTGCCAGCAGCTTACGGTTAGCTGGGGCCAACGTCCTGACTTTC. Its protein is CASSLRLAGANVLTF.